This T cell receptor (beta chain) emerged from a study of blood T cell repertoires in COVID-19. At the level of the study: PBMCs, B-cell-depleted T cells, or T cells provided the cDNA or gDNA that made up the material.

Trimming pared 4 bases from V and 7 bases from J, leaving 11 bases between. CDR3 size: 13 residues. The protocol was immunoSEQ multiplex PCR, while the TCRdb copy is restricted to in-frame clones and leaves out a portion. There are 180,000 or so clones in the sample; approximately 89% occur only once, and more than 3.5% lies in the top ten. This clonotype originated in a woman aged 25 to 39 with acute or convalescent COVID-19. This sequence joins TRBV12-3 or TRBV12-4 and TRBJ1-5, with a possible D match to TRBD1 (6 bases). Sequences were obtained from peripheral blood. The CDR3 sequence: CASSYTGIQPQHF. CDR3 bases: TGTGCCAGCAGTTATACAGGGATCCAGCCCCAGCATTTT.